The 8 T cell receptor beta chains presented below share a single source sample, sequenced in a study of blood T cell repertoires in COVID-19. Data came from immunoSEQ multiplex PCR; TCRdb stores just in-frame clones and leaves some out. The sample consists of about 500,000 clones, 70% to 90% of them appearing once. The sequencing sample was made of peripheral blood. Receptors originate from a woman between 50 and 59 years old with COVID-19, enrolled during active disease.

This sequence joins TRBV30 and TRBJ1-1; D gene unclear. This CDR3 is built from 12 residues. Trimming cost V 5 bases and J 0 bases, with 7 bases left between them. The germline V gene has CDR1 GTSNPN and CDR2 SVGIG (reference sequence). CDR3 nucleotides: TGTGCCTGGTCGCTACTGAACACTGAAGCTTTCTTT. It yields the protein CAWSLLNTEAFF. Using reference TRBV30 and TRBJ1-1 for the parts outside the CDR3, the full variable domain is SQTIHQWPATLVQPVGSPLSLECTVEGTSNPNLYWYRQAAGRGLQLLFYSVGIGQISSEVPQNLSASRPQDRQFILSSKKLLLSDSGFYLCAWSLLNTEAFFGQGTRLTVV.

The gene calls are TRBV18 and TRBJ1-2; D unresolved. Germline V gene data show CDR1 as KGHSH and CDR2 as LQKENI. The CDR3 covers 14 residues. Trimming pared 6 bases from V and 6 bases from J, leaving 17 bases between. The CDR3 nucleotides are TGTGCCAGCTCCCCAGCCCAGGCTTCGGATGGCTACACCTTC. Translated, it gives CASSPAQASDGYTF.

CDR3 residues: CSVEDGGGGYTF. The CDR3 DNA reads as TGCAGCGTTGAAGATGGCGGGGGAGGCTACACCTTC. The chain couples TRBV29-1 to TRBJ1-2, with a weak D call TRBD1 (5 bases). CDR1 SQVTM and CDR2 ANQGSEA come from the germline V gene. V shed 0 bases and J shed 8 bases, with 10 bases lying between them. The CDR3 has 12 amino acids.

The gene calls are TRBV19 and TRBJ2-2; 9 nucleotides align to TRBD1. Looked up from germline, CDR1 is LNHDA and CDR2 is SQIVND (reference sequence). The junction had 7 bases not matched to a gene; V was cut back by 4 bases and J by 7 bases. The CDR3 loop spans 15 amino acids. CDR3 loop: CASSTLTGGNGELFF. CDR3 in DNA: TGTGCCAGTAGTACCTTGACAGGGGGGAACGGGGAGCTGTTTTTT.

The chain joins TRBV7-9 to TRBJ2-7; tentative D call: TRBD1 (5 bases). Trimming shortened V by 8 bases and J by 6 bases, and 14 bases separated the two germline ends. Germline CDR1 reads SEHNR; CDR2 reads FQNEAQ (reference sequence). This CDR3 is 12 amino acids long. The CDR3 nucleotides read TGTGCCAGCGCTCAGGGTATTGGCGAGCAGTACTTC. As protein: CASAQGIGEQYF.

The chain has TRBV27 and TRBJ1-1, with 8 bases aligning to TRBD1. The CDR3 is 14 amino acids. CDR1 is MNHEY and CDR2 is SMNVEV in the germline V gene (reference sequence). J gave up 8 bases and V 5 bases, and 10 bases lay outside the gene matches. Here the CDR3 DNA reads TGTGCCAGCAGTCTTGGACAGGGACGAGGCGAAGCTTTCTTT. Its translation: CASSLGQGRGEAFF.

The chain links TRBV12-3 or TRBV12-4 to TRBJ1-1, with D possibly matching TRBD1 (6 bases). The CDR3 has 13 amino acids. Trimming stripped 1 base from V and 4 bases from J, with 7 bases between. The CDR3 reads CASSLDRVTEAFF. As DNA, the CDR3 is TGTGCCAGCAGTTTAGACAGGGTCACTGAAGCTTTCTTT.

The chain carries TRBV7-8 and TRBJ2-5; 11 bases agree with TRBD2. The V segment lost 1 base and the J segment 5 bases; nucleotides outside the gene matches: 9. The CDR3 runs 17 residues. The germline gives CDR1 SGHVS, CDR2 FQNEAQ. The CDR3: CASSLGGLAARGETQYF. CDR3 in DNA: TGTGCCAGCAGCTTAGGGGGACTAGCGGCCCGGGGGGAGACCCAGTACTTC.